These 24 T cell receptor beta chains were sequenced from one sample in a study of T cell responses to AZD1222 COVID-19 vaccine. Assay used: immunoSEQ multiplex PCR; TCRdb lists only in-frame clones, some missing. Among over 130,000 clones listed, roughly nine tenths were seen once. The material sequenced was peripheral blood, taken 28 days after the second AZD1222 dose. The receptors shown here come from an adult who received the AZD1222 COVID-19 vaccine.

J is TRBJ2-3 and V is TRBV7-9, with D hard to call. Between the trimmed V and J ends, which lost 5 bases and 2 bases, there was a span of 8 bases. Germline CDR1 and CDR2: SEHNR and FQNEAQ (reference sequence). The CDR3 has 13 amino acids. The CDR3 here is CASSIQPTDTQYF. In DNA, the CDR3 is TGTGCCAGCAGCATCCAGCCCACAGATACGCAGTATTTT. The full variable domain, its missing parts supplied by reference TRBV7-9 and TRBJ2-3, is DTGVSQNPRHKITKRGQNVTFRCDPISEHNRLYWYRQTLGQGPEFLTYFQNEAQLEKSRLLSDRFSAERPKGSFSTLEIQRTEQGDSAMYLCASSIQPTDTQYFGPGTRLTVL.

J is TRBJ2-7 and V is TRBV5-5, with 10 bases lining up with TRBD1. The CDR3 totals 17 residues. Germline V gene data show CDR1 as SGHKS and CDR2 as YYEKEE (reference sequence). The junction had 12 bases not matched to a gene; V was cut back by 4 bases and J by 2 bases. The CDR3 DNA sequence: TGTGCCAGCAGCACAACCCCGGGGACAGGGGTGGCCTACGAGCAGTACTTC. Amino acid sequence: CASSTTPGTGVAYEQYF. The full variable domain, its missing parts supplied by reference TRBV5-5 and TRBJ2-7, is DAGVTQSPTHLIKTRGQQVTLRCSPISGHKSVSWYQQVLGQGPQFIFQYYEKEERGRGNFPDRFSARQFPNYSSELNVNALLLGDSALYLCASSTTPGTGVAYEQYFGPGTRLTVT.

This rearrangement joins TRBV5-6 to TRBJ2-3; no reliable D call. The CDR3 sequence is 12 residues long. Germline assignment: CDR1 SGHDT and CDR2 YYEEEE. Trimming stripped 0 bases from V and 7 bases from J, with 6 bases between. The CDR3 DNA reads TGTGCCAGCAGCTTGGCTCTAAATACGCAGTATTTT. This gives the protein CASSLALNTQYF.

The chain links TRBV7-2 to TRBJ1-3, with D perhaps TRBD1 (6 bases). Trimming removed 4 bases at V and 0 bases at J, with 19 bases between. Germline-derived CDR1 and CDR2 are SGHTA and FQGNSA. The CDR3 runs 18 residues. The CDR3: CASSSLYDRLSSGNTIYF. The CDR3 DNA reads TGTGCCAGCAGCTCCCTCTACGACAGGCTTAGCTCTGGAAACACCATATATTTT. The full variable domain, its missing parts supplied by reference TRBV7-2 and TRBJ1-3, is GAGVSQSPSNKVTEKGKDVELRCDPISGHTALYWYRQSLGQGLEFLIYFQGNSAPDKSGLPSDRFSAERTGGSVSTLTIQRTQQEDSAVYLCASSSLYDRLSSGNTIYFGEGSWLTVV.

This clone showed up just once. The CDR3 loop is CAWSGDSDQPQHF. The CDR3 DNA reads as TGTGCCTGGAGTGGCGACAGTGATCAGCCCCAGCATTTT. V and J are TRBV30 and TRBJ1-5, with D perhaps matching TRBD1 (5 bases). CDR1 GTSNPN and CDR2 SVGIG come from the germline V gene (reference sequence). Trimming stripped 1 base from V and 5 bases from J, with 9 bases between. The CDR3 has 13 residues. The whole variable domain, filled in from reference TRBV30 and TRBJ1-5, reads SQTIHQWPATLVQPVGSPLSLECTVEGTSNPNLYWYRQAAGRGLQLLFYSVGIGQISSEVPQNLSASRPQDRQFILSSKKLLLSDSGFYLCAWSGDSDQPQHFGDGTRLSIL.

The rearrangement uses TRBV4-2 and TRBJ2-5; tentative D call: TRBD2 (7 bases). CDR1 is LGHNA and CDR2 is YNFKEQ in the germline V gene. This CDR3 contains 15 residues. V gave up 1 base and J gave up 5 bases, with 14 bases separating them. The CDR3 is CASSQVRGGMETQYF. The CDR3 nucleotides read TGTGCCAGCAGCCAAGTAAGGGGGGGCATGGAGACCCAGTACTTC.

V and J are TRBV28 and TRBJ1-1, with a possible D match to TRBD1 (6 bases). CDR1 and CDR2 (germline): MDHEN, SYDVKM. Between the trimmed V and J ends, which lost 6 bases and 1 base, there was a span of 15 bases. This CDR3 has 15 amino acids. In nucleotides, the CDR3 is TGTGCCAGCAGATCTTGGACAGCGCCGAACACTGAAGCTTTCTTT. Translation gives CASRSWTAPNTEAFF.

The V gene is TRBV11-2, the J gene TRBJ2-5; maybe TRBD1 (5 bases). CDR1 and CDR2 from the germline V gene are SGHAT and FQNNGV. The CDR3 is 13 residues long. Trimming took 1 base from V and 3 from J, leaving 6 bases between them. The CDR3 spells CASSLGTKETQYF. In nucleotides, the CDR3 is TGTGCCAGCAGCTTAGGGACAAAAGAGACCCAGTACTTC.

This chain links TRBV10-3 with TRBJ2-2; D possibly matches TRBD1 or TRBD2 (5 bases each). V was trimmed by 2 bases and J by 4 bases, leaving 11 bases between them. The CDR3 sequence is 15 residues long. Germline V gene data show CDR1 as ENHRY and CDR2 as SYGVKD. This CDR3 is CAISEQAGTTGELFF. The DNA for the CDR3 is TGTGCCATCAGTGAGCAGGCAGGGACCACCGGGGAGCTGTTTTTT.

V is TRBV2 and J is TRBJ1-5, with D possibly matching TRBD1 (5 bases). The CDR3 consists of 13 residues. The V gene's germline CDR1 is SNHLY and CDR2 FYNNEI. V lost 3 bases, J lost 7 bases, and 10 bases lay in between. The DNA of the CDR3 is TGTGCCAGCAGTGACAGGGAACGGCAGCCCCAGCATTTT. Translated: CASSDRERQPQHF.

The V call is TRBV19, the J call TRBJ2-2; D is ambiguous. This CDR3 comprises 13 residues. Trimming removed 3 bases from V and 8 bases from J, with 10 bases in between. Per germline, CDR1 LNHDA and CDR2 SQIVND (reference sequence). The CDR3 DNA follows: TGTGCCAGTAGTATCCGGCCTATGGGGGAGCTGTTTTTT. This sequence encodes CASSIRPMGELFF.

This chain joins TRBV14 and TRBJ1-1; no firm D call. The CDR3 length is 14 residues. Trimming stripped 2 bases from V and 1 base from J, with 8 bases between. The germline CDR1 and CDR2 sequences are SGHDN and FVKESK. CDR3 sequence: CASSQNGRNTEAFF. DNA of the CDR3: TGTGCCAGCAGCCAAAATGGAAGGAACACTGAAGCTTTCTTT.

CDR3 nucleotides: TGTGCCAGCAGTGAGAACGGAAGTGGCAGGACTTTTTCACCCCTCCACTTT. This codes for CASSENGSGRTFSPLHF. The gene calls are TRBV6-1 and TRBJ1-6; no reliable D call. The germline CDR1 and CDR2 sequences are MNHNS and SASEGT. This CDR3 is built from 17 residues. V lost 3 bases and J 9 bases, leaving 21 bases between the germline ends.

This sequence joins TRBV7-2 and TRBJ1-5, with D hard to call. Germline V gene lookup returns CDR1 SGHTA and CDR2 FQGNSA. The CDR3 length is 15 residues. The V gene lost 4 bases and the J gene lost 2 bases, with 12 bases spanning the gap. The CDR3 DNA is TGTGCCAGCAGCTCCGTAGCAGGAGGCAATCAGCCCCAGCATTTT. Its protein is CASSSVAGGNQPQHF.

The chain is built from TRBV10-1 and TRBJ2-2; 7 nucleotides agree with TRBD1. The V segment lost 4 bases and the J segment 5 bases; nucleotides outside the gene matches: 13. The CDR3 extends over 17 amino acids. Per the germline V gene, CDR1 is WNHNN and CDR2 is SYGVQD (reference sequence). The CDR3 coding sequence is TGCGCCAGCAGTGCCCCCTTCCAAGGGGGCGTTACCGGGGAGCTGTTTTTT. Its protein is CASSAPFQGGVTGELFF.

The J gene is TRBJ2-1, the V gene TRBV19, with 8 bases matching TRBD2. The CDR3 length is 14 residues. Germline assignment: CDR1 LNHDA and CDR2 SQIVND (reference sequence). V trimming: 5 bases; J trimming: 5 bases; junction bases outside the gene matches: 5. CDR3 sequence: CASSVELADNEQFF. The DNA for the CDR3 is TGTGCCAGTAGTGTTGAACTAGCGGACAATGAGCAGTTCTTC.

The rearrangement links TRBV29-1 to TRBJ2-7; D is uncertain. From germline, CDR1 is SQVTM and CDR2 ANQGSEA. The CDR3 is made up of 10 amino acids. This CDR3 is CRDVIHEQYV. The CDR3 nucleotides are TGCAGGGATGTGATTCATGAGCAGTACGTC.

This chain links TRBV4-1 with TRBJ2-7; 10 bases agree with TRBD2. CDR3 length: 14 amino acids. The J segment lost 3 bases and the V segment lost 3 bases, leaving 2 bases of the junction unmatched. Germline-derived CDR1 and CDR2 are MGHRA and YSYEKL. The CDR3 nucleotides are TGCGCCAGCAGCCATAGGACTAGCGGCTACGAGCAGTACTTC. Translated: CASSHRTSGYEQYF.

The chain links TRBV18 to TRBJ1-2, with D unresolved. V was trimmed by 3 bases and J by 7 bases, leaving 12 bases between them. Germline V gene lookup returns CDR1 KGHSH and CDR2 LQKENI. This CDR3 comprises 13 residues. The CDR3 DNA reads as TGTGCCAGCTCACCTGACTCACGAGCTGGCTACACCTTC. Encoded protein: CASSPDSRAGYTF.

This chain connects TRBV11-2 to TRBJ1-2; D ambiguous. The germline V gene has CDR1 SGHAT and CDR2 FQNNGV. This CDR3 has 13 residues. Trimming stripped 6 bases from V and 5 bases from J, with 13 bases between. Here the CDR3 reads CASRESSTYGYTF. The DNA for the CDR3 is TGTGCCAGCAGGGAATCCAGCACTTATGGCTACACCTTC.

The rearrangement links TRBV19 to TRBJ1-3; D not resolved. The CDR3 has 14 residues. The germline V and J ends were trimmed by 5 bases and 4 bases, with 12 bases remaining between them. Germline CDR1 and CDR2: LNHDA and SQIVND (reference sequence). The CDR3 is CASSFLGMGNTIYF. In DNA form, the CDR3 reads TGTGCCAGTAGTTTTCTGGGGATGGGAAACACCATATATTTT. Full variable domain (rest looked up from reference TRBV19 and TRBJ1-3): DGGITQSPKYLFRKEGQNVTLSCEQNLNHDAMYWYRQDPGQGLRLIYYSQIVNDFQKGDIAEGYSVSREKKESFPLTVTSAQKNPTAFYLCASSFLGMGNTIYFGEGSWLTVV.

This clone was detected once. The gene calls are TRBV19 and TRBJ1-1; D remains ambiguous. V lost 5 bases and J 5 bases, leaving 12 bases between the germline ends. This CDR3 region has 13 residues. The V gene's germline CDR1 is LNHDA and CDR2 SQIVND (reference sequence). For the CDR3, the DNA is TGTGCCAGTAGTCTTTCAGCGGGGACTGAAGCTTTCTTT. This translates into CASSLSAGTEAFF.

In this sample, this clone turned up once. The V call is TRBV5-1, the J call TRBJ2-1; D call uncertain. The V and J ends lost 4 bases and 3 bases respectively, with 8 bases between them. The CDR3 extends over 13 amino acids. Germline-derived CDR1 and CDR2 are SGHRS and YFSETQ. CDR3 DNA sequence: TGCGCCAGCAGCCTGGACGGCTACAATGAGCAGTTCTTC. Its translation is CASSLDGYNEQFF.

CDR3 DNA sequence: TGTGCCAGCAGTTTATCCGCTAGCGGGTACACAGATACGCAGTATTTT. As protein: CASSLSASGYTDTQYF. This chain connects TRBV27 to TRBJ2-3; 8 bases are shared with TRBD2. The J segment lost 2 bases and the V segment lost 0 bases, leaving 4 bases of the junction unmatched. This CDR3 is 16 amino acids long. CDR1 and CDR2 from the germline V gene are MNHEY and SMNVEV (reference sequence).